One and the same sample provided the 10 T cell receptor beta chains below, sequenced in a study of cytomegalovirus exposure and HLA in healthy donors. Researchers ran the PCR with 60 Vbeta and 13 Jbeta primers. Assay: immunoSEQ multiplex PCR; the TCRdb copy retains only in-frame clones and omits some. The sample has about 160,000 clones, around 81% seen once. The source material was PBMCs. All receptors come from a woman in her fifties or sixties in good health and CMV-seronegative.

The chain links TRBV2 to TRBJ2-5, with TRBD2 matching 13 bases. The CDR3 totals 15 residues. With V trimmed by 9 bases and J by 4 bases, 8 bases remained unmatched. CDR1 and CDR2 (germline): SNHLY, FYNNEI. The CDR3 region is CASGTSGAYRETQYF. The DNA for the CDR3 is TGTGCCAGTGGGACTAGCGGGGCCTACCGAGAGACCCAGTACTTC. The variable domain in full, completed from reference TRBV2 and TRBJ2-5, reads EPEVTQTPSHQVTQMGQEVILRCVPISNHLYFYWYRQILGQKVEFLVSFYNNEISEKSEIFDDQFSVERPDGSNFTLKIRSTKLEDSAMYFCASGTSGAYRETQYFGPGTRLLVL.

The chain uses TRBV5-1 and TRBJ2-7, with D tentatively TRBD1 or TRBD2 (6 bases each). V gave up 4 bases and J gave up 0 bases, with 14 bases separating them. The CDR3 covers 15 residues. The germline CDR1 and CDR2 sequences are SGHRS and YFSETQ. CDR3 amino acids: CASSLEGHVSYEQYF. The CDR3 DNA is TGCGCCAGCAGCCTGGAGGGACACGTCTCCTACGAGCAGTACTTC.

The CDR3 loop is CASSLTSGGEEKLFF. In DNA, the CDR3 is TGTGCCAGCAGCCTGACCTCGGGGGGCGAGGAAAAACTGTTTTTT. The chain uses TRBV7-9 and TRBJ1-4, with TRBD1 as a possible D gene (6 bases). V was cut by 5 bases and J by 8 bases, with 18 bases left in between. The germline V gene encodes CDR1 SEHNR and CDR2 FQNEAQ (reference sequence). The CDR3 extends over 15 amino acids.

This chain connects TRBV5-5 to TRBJ1-2; 11 bases fit TRBD1. Trimming cost V 4 bases and J 3 bases; bases outside gene matches: 2. The V gene's germline CDR1 is SGHKS and CDR2 YYEKEE (reference sequence). This CDR3 region has 14 residues. The CDR3: CASSKGQGDYGYTF. CDR3 coding DNA: TGTGCCAGCAGCAAGGGACAGGGGGACTATGGCTACACCTTC.

The chain is built from TRBV5-6 and TRBJ2-1, with a possible D match to TRBD1 (5 bases). V was pared by 0 bases and J by 0 bases, with 7 bases between. Germline CDR1 and CDR2: SGHDT and YYEEEE. The length of the CDR3 is 15 residues. CDR3 amino acids: CASSLGDSSYNEQFF. The CDR3, as DNA: TGTGCCAGCAGCTTGGGAGACAGCTCCTACAATGAGCAGTTCTTC.

This clone has a handful of counts. The identical CDR3 is also encoded by other nucleotide sequences in the sample. V is TRBV7-9 and J is TRBJ1-2; 9 positions match TRBD1. The germline gives CDR1 SEHNR, CDR2 FQNEAQ (reference sequence). Germline trimming cut 5 bases from V and 2 bases from J; bases unmatched to any gene: 0. The CDR3 runs 13 residues. CDR3 nucleotides: TGTGCCAGCAGCGGACAGGGGAACTATGGCTACACCTTC. Encoded protein: CASSGQGNYGYTF.

This chain links TRBV28 with TRBJ1-2, with D perhaps matching TRBD1 (5 bases). The CDR3 has 13 residues. The germline gives CDR1 MDHEN, CDR2 SYDVKM. Trimming took off 6 bases at V and 1 base at J, with 9 bases between the two ends. The CDR3 DNA reads as TGTGCCAGCAGCCCCAGGGTTAACTATGGCTACACCTTC. Protein sequence: CASSPRVNYGYTF.

The CDR3 protein is CAWNRDFGNTIYF. The CDR3 nucleotides read TGTGCCTGGAATCGGGACTTTGGAAACACCATATATTTT. V gene TRBV30 combines with J gene TRBJ1-3; possible D gene TRBD1, 5 bases. CDR1 GTSNPN and CDR2 SVGIG come from the germline V gene (reference sequence). Trimming took 4 bases from V and 3 from J, leaving 10 bases between them. The length of the CDR3 is 13 residues.

This clone came up a few times. V usage is TRBV7-2 and J usage is TRBJ2-2; D gene ambiguous. The length of the CDR3 is 12 residues. In germline, CDR1 is SGHTA, CDR2 FQGNSA. V lost 7 bases and J 3 bases, leaving 6 bases between the germline ends. This CDR3 is CASTGDTGELFF. In nucleotides, the CDR3 is TGTGCCAGCACGGGTGACACCGGGGAGCTGTTTTTT.

The chain carries TRBV7-9 and TRBJ2-7; 8 bases line up with TRBD2. This CDR3 comprises 16 residues. Germline V gives CDR1 SEHNR, CDR2 FQNEAQ (reference sequence). V lost 5 bases, J lost 3 bases, and 12 bases stayed unmatched. CDR3 nucleotides: TGTGCCAGCAGCCCGACCGGGACTAGGAAAAACTACGAGCAGTACTTC. Amino acids: CASSPTGTRKNYEQYF.